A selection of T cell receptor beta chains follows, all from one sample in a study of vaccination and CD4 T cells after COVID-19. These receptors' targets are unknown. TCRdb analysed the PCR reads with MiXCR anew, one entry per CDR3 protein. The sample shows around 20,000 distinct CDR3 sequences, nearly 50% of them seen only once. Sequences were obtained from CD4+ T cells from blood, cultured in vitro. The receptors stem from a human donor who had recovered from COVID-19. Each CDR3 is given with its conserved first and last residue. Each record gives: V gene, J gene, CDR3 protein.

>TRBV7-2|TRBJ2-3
CASSLEASGGTDTQYF
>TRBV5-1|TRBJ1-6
CASSLEGESGSPLHF
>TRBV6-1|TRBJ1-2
CASGHYQEGQGAYGYTF
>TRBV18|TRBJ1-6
CASSPGTDSPLHF
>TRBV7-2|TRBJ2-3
CASSLTSGSTSTDTQYF
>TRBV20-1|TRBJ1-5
CSARASGRRNQPQHF
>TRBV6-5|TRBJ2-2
CASSFSGGGYTGELFF
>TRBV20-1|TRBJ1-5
CSASEPIALAQHF
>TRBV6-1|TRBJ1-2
CASSPGSGAYGYTF
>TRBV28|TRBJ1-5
CASSLYNPTGQPQHF
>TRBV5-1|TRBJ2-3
CASSYSTTLGDTQYF
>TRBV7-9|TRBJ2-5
CASSSGQGKTQYF
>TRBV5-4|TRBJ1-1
CASSLDRRNTEAFF
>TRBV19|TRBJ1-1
CASSIANHEGLDAEAFF
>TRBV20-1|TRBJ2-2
CSASTHTGELFF
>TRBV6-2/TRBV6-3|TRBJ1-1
CASSYPGNTEAFF
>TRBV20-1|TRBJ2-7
CSALTRQELGEQYF
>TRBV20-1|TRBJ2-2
CSARRTSNTGELFF
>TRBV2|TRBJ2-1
CASSEALLGAVSYNEQFF
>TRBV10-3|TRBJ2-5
CAISEFGNQETQYF
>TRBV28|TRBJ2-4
CASSSPGWENIQYF
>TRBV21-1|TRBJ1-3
CASSKDLGTLSGNTIYF
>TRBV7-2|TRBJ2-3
CASSLGRADTQYF
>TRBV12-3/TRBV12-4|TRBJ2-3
CASSLRTGSTDTQYF
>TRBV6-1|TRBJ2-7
CASRGLIDRVHEQYF
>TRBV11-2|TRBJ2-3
CASSLGRGHGTDTQYF
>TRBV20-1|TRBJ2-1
CSARSTSGMSSYNEQFF
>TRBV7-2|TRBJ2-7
CASSPRGSGNEQYF
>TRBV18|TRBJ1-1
CASSPGQGRTEAFF
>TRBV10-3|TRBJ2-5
CAISESGRGLAAQETQYF
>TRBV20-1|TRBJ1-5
CSGRARTDQPQHF
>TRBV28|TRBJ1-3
CASEYAGEGNTIYF